What follows are 2 T cell receptor beta chains derived from one specimen sequenced in a study of blood T cells in healthy people across ages. Primers used in a second PCR of roughly 6 to 11 cycles were a sample-barcoded 5' primer and a J-beta primer mix. Using its own MiXCR run on the 5' RACE reads, TCRdb lists one record per CDR3 protein. Of hundreds of thousands of distinct CDR3 sequences in the sample, around 45% were seen once. Sequencing was performed on blood. These receptors were obtained from a man aged 60 to 75 in good health.

This clonotype was counted between two and nine times. This chain links TRBV6-1 with TRBJ1-1; D is ambiguous. This CDR3 is 15 amino acids long. Per the germline V gene, CDR1 is MNHNS and CDR2 is SASEGT. V was trimmed by 7 bases and J by 3 bases, leaving 18 bases between them. CDR3 in DNA: TGTGCCAGCAAGAGGGATCAAGATACCTACACTGAAGCTTTCTTT. It translates to CASKRDQDTYTEAFF.

This clonotype turned up a few times. This rearrangement joins TRBV30 to TRBJ2-5, with a possible D match to TRBD1 (7 bases). The J call may be mistaken, given a closer DNA end match to TRBJ2-7. The V gene's germline CDR1 is GTSNPN and CDR2 SVGIG (reference sequence). The CDR3 has 14 amino acids. The CDR3 DNA reads TGTGCCTGGATGAGGGCAGGGGGGCCGTACGAGCAGTACTTC. It is translated as CAWMRAGGPYEQYF.